This T cell receptor (beta chain) was documented in a study of identifying expanded T cells in peripheral blood. Whole-study findings and limits: Two-week clone count variance significantly increased as total template count grew. About 1.2 clones differed between technical replicates, versus about 16 and 19 over time.

V was cut by 3 bases and J by 4 bases, with 13 bases left in between. CDR3 length: 14 residues. Germline CDR1 and CDR2: SGHTA and FQGNSA. Worth noting for this clone: Its specificity is unknown.

The data were produced by immunoSEQ multiplex PCR, yet TCRdb's version contains in-frame clones alone and is incomplete. The sample has approximately 110,000 clones, 80% to 90% seen once. The sequence was collected from a person aged 18 to 70 in good health. The sequenced material came from blood. The chain uses TRBV7-2 and TRBJ2-7; D might be TRBD1 or TRBD2, each matching 5 bases. CDR3 in amino acids: CASSFQGTSYEQYF. The CDR3 coding sequence is TGTGCCAGCAGCTTTCAAGGGACCTCGTACGAGCAGTACTTC.